This is a list of T cell receptor beta chains from one sample in a study of T cell responses to AZD1222 COVID-19 vaccine. Sequencing used immunoSEQ multiplex PCR; TCRdb keeps in-frame clones, though not all of them. The table has 55,000 to 80,000 clones, approximately 83% seen once. The source was peripheral blood, collected on day 0 of AZD1222 vaccination. The receptors shown here come from an adult in good health. Both conserved end residues are part of each CDR3. The D gene is left open where the match is weak. The size field is filled for only some rows; it gives once, few, many or a size class.

V gene,D gene,clone size,J gene,CDR3 protein,CDR3 DNA
TRBV3-1/TRBV3-2,-,-,TRBJ2-7,CASSQGSPQNEQYF,TGTGCCAGCAGCCAAGGTAGCCCCCAGAACGAGCAGTACTTC
TRBV18,-,few,TRBJ1-1,CASSRSATEAFF,TGTGCCAGCTCAAGGAGTGCCACTGAAGCTTTCTTT
TRBV5-5,-,-,TRBJ2-2,CASSLWAAGNTGELFF,TGTGCCAGCAGCTTGTGGGCGGCGGGGAACACCGGGGAGCTGTTTTTT
TRBV7-8,-,once,TRBJ1-2,CASSLAVGGYTF,TGTGCCAGCAGCTTAGCGGTTGGTGGCTACACCTTC
TRBV6-5,TRBD2,-,TRBJ2-7,CASRVGGTDYEQYF,TGTGCCAGCAGAGTGGGGGGGACGGACTACGAGCAGTACTTC
TRBV6-5,-,-,TRBJ1-6,CASRGASEGHSPLHF,TGTGCCAGCAGGGGGGCCAGTGAGGGCCATTCACCCCTCCACTTT
TRBV4-3,-,few,TRBJ2-3,CASSQGQLREQYF,TGCGCCAGCAGCCAAGGTCAACTGAGGGAGCAGTATTTT
TRBV24-1,TRBD1,once,TRBJ2-2,CATSDAGQGNTGELFF,TGTGCCACCAGTGACGCGGGACAGGGAAACACCGGGGAGCTGTTTTTT
TRBV18,-,-,TRBJ1-1,CASSPSGTNTEAFF,TGTGCCAGCTCACCCTCGGGTACAAACACTGAAGCTTTCTTT
TRBV18,TRBD1,-,TRBJ1-5,CASSLQGARSNQPQHF,TGTGCCAGCTCACTTCAGGGGGCGCGAAGCAATCAGCCCCAGCATTTT
TRBV7-9,-,-,TRBJ1-1,CASSSRGENTEAFF,TGTGCCAGCAGCTCCCGGGGTGAGAACACTGAAGCTTTCTTT
TRBV9,-,-,TRBJ2-7,CASSPVRAGEQYF,TGTGCCAGCAGCCCCGTGAGGGCCGGAGAGCAGTACTTC
TRBV7-2,-,-,TRBJ2-7,CASSFYREDEQYF,TGTGCCAGCAGCTTTTACAGGGAGGACGAGCAGTACTTC
TRBV5-1,-,-,TRBJ1-1,CASSLEQGGTEAFF,TGCGCCAGCAGCTTGGAACAGGGTGGAACTGAAGCTTTCTTT
TRBV6-5,-,-,TRBJ1-2,CASSTSYGYTF,TGTGCCAGCTCAACGTCCTATGGCTACACCTTC
TRBV6-5,-,-,TRBJ2-7,CASSASWLSSYEQYF,TGTGCCAGCAGCGCTTCTTGGCTTAGCTCCTACGAGCAGTACTTC
TRBV19,TRBD1,-,TRBJ1-2,CASSPQGTVSGGYTF,TGTGCCAGTAGTCCCCAAGGGACAGTCTCGGGCGGCTACACCTTC
TRBV5-4,-,once,TRBJ1-2,CASSLEQGRPYGYTF,TGTGCCAGCAGCTTGGAGCAGGGGCGGCCCTATGGCTACACCTTC
TRBV5-8,-,-,TRBJ2-1,CASSPDSNNEQFF,TGTGCCAGCAGCCCAGACAGCAACAATGAGCAGTTCTTC
TRBV19,-,-,TRBJ2-6,CASRSLAANVLTF,TGTGCCAGCCGGTCACTCGCGGCCAACGTCCTGACTTTC
TRBV29-1,TRBD1,few,TRBJ1-2,CSVDGSTGADYGYTF,TGCAGCGTCGACGGTTCGACAGGGGCAGACTATGGCTACACCTTC
TRBV4-3,-,-,TRBJ2-5,CASSQGRGVGRETQYF,TGCGCCAGCAGCCAAGGAAGGGGGGTCGGACGGGAGACCCAGTACTTC
TRBV7-8,-,-,TRBJ1-2,CASSLSGATYGYTF,TGTGCCAGCAGCTTAAGTGGGGCTACCTATGGCTACACCTTC
TRBV25-1,-,-,TRBJ1-1,CASSEPFRAAAFF,TGTGCCAGCAGTGAACCCTTCAGGGCGGCCGCTTTCTTT
TRBV6-2/TRBV6-3,-,-,TRBJ1-5,CASSYSSHSVNQPQHF,TGTGCCAGCAGTTACTCGTCTCACAGTGTCAATCAGCCCCAGCATTTT
TRBV19,-,-,TRBJ1-1,CASSPRGSARAEAFF,TGTGCCAGTAGTCCCCGGGGTTCCGCCAGGGCTGAAGCTTTCTTT
TRBV4-1,-,-,TRBJ2-3,CASSVRRGGEDTQYF,TGCGCCAGCAGCGTGAGGCGGGGAGGAGAAGATACGCAGTATTTT
TRBV7-9,-,few,TRBJ2-3,CASSLAEQTSTDTQYF,TGTGCCAGCAGCTTAGCGGAACAGACTAGCACAGATACGCAGTATTTT
TRBV6-1,-,-,TRBJ1-6,CASSERPRYNSPLHF,TGTGCCAGCAGTGAAAGGCCGAGATATAATTCACCCCTCCACTTT
TRBV7-2,-,-,TRBJ2-5,CASSLAAIRETQYF,TGTGCCAGCAGTTTGGCGGCGATCCGAGAGACCCAGTACTTC
TRBV19,-,-,TRBJ2-3,CASSIDPAPDTQYF,TGTGCCAGTAGTATAGATCCCGCCCCAGATACGCAGTATTTT
TRBV5-4,TRBD1,-,TRBJ1-4,CASSSFTGTGYGELFF,TGTGCCAGCAGCTCATTTACCGGGACAGGGTATGGTGAACTGTTTTTT
TRBV6-1,-,-,TRBJ1-5,CASSITLRDQPQHF,TGTGCCAGCAGCATCACTTTGAGGGACCAGCCCCAGCATTTT
TRBV10-2,TRBD2,-,TRBJ2-3,CASRGLAASTDTQYF,TGCGCCAGCAGGGGACTAGCGGCTAGCACAGATACGCAGTATTTT
TRBV11-2,TRBD2,-,TRBJ2-3,CASSSAASGGVTDTQYF,TGTGCCAGCAGCTCTGCCGCTAGCGGGGGGGTAACAGATACGCAGTATTTT
TRBV6-2/TRBV6-3,TRBD1,medium-sized,TRBJ1-1,CASSYLPPGQGGTEAFF,TGTGCCAGCAGTTACCTCCCTCCGGGACAGGGGGGAACTGAAGCTTTCTTT
TRBV4-3,-,-,TRBJ1-1,CASSQVYGSTEAFF,TGCGCCAGCAGCCAAGTCTACGGTTCCACTGAAGCTTTCTTT
TRBV5-1,-,-,TRBJ2-7,CASSPSPQGGGYEQYF,TGCGCCAGCAGCCCATCACCGCAGGGGGGAGGCTACGAGCAGTACTTC
TRBV27,-,-,TRBJ1-5,CASSLESSNQPQHF,TGTGCCAGCAGTTTGGAGAGTAGCAATCAGCCCCAGCATTTT
TRBV10-3,-,few,TRBJ2-7,CAISDEYEQYF,TGTGCCATCAGTGATGAGTACGAGCAGTACTTC
TRBV4-3,TRBD1,-,TRBJ1-4,CASSQGALQGAGNEKLFF,TGCGCCAGCAGCCAGGGCGCCTTGCAGGGGGCGGGTAATGAAAAACTGTTTTTT
TRBV5-5,-,-,TRBJ1-2,CASSLGAGNYGYTF,TGTGCCAGCAGCTTGGGAGCGGGCAACTATGGCTACACCTTC
TRBV7-2,-,-,TRBJ1-4,CASSFWGGNEKLFF,TGTGCCAGCAGCTTCTGGGGGGGGAACGAAAAACTGTTTTTT
TRBV11-2,-,-,TRBJ2-7,CASSSLRPRPPGSSGEQYF,TGTGCCAGCAGCTCCTTAAGACCCCGGCCCCCTGGATCCTCCGGCGAGCAGTACTTC
TRBV6-2/TRBV6-3,-,few,TRBJ2-3,CASSYTRSTDTQYF,TGTGCCAGCAGTTACACCCGCAGCACAGATACGCAGTATTTT
TRBV7-2,-,-,TRBJ2-4,CASSLSGLRGKNIQYF,TGTGCCAGCAGCTTATCAGGGCTCCGAGGCAAAAACATTCAGTACTTC
TRBV5-1,TRBD1,-,TRBJ1-1,CASSLGTGGKGTEAFF,TGCGCCAGCAGCTTGGGGACAGGGGGCAAGGGAACTGAAGCTTTCTTT
TRBV11-2,-,-,TRBJ1-2,CASSLEPSVPYGYTF,TGTGCCAGCAGCTTAGAACCCAGCGTCCCATATGGCTACACCTTC
TRBV9,TRBD2,-,TRBJ2-3,CASSPTFSGERTDTQYF,TGTGCCAGCAGCCCCACTTTTAGCGGGGAACGCACAGATACGCAGTATTTT
TRBV6-5,-,-,TRBJ2-1,CASSYSIRRANEQFF,TGTGCCAGCAGTTACTCGATACGTAGGGCCAATGAGCAGTTCTTC
TRBV10-3,TRBD1,-,TRBJ1-1,CATKSGTGGTEAFF,TGTGCCACCAAATCTGGGACAGGAGGCACTGAAGCTTTCTTT
TRBV19,-,-,TRBJ1-5,CASSMGEQPQHF,TGTGCCAGTAGTATGGGCGAGCAGCCCCAGCATTTT
TRBV3-1/TRBV3-2,-,-,TRBJ2-5,CASSTGPKETQYF,TGTGCCAGCAGCACCGGGCCTAAAGAGACCCAGTACTTC
TRBV6-2/TRBV6-3,TRBD1,-,TRBJ1-2,CASSFTGGREVAF,TGTGCCAGCAGCTTTACAGGGGGCCGTGAAGTTGCCTTC
TRBV7-3,-,few,TRBJ2-1,CASSSMFGDEQFF,TGTGCCAGCAGCTCCATGTTTGGCGATGAGCAGTTCTTC
TRBV4-1,TRBD2,-,TRBJ2-5,CASSLSSGYQETQYF,TGCGCCAGCAGCCTCTCTAGCGGGTACCAAGAGACCCAGTACTTC
TRBV5-6,-,-,TRBJ2-5,CASSLRMGAETQYF,TGTGCCAGCAGCTTAAGAATGGGGGCTGAGACCCAGTACTTC